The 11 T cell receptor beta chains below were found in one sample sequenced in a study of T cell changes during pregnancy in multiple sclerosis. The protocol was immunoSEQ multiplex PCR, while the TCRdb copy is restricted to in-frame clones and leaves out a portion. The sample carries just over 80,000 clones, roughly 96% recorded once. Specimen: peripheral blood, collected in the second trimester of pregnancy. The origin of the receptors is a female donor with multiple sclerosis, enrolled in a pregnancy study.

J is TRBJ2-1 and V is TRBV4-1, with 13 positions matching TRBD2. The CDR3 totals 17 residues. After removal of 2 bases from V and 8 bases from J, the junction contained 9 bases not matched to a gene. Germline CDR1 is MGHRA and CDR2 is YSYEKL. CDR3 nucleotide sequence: TGCGCCAGCAGCCAACAACCCGGACTAGCGGGAGTGCATGAGCAGTTCTTC. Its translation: CASSQQPGLAGVHEQFF.

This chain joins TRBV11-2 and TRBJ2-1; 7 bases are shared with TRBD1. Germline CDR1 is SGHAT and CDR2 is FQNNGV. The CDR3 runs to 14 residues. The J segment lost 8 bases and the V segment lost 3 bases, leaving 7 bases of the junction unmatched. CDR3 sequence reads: CASSLWTGSDEQFF. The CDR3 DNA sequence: TGTGCCAGCAGCTTGTGGACAGGTAGTGATGAGCAGTTCTTC.

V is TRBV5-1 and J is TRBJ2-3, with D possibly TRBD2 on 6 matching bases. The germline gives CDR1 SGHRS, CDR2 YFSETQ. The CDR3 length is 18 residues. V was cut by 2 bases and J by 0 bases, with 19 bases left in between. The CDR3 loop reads CASSFQNRRGMSTDTQYF. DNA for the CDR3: TGCGCCAGCAGCTTCCAGAACCGGAGGGGAATGAGCACAGATACGCAGTATTTT.

In nucleotides, the CDR3 is TGTGCCAGCAGCTCGGGCCCCAGGGGGAATAACTATGGCTACACCTTC. Encoded protein: CASSSGPRGNNYGYTF. The V and J genes are TRBV11-2 and TRBJ1-2; the match to TRBD1 covers 7 bases. This CDR3 has 16 residues. CDR1 is SGHAT, CDR2 FQNNGV, per germline. Trimming took 4 bases from V and 1 from J; bases not matched to a gene: 9.

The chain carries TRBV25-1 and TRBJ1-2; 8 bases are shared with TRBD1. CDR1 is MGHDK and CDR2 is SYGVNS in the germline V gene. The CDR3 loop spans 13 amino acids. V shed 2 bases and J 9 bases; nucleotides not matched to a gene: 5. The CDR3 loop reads CASSEPGQGCYTF. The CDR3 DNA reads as TGTGCCAGCAGTGAACCAGGACAGGGTTGCTACACCTTC.

CDR3 DNA: TGTGCCAGCAGTTACCTGGAGACCCAGTACTTC. Translated: CASSYLETQYF. The V gene is TRBV6-5, the J gene TRBJ2-5, with unresolved D. Trimming left V 2 bases short and J 5 bases short, with 3 bases between. The CDR3 loop spans 11 amino acids. Per the germline V gene, CDR1 is MNHEY and CDR2 is SVGAGI.

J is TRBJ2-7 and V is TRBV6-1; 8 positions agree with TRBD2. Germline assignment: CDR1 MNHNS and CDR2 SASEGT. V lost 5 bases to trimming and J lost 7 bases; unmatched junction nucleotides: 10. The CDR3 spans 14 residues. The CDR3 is CASSYLTSVYEQYF. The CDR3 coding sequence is TGTGCCAGCAGTTATCTGACTAGCGTCTATGAGCAGTACTTC.

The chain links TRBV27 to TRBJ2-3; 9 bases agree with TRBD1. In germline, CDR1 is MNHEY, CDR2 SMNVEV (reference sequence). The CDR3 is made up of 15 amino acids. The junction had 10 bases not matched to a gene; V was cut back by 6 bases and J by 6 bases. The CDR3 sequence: CASRGDRGLLDTQYF. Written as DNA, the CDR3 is TGTGCCAGCAGAGGAGACAGGGGGTTATTGGATACGCAGTATTTT.

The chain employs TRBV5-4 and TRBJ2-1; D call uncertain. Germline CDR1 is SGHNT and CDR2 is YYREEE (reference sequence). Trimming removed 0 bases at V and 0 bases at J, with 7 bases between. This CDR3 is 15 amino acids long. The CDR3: CASSLGLSSYNEQFF. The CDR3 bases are TGTGCCAGCAGCTTGGGTCTAAGCTCCTACAATGAGCAGTTCTTC.

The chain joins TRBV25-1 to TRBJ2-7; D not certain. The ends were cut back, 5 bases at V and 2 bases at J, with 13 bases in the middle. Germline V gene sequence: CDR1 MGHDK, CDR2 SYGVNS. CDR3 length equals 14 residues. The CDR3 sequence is CASSLGRTTYEQYF. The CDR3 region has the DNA TGTGCCAGCAGTCTTGGGCGTACCACCTACGAGCAGTACTTC.

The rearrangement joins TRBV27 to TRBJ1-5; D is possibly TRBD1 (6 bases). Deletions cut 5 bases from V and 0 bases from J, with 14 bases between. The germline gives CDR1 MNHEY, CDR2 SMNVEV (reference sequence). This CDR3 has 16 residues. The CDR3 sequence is CASSPMDRSSNQPQHF. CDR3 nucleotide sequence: TGTGCCAGCAGTCCGATGGACAGATCTAGCAATCAGCCCCAGCATTTT.